This TCR beta chain emerged from a study of radiotherapy plus CTLA-4 blockade in lung cancer. Study context: Among all patients, 15% to 20% showed objective responses, while 30% to 35% had disease control.

Only in-frame clones appear in the TCRdb table, and some are missing; sequencing was by immunoSEQ multiplex PCR. The sample yields around 38,000 clones, 65% to 90% seen once. Germline CDR1 SGDLS, CDR2 YYNGEE. V was shortened by 2 bases and J by 2 bases, with 15 bases between the two germline ends. This CDR3 contains 16 residues. The origin of this receptor is a human donor with non-small cell lung cancer whose response to radiotherapy plus ipilimumab could not be evaluated. The sample in question was peripheral blood, obtained from a patient treated with radiotherapy plus ipilimumab. V and J are TRBV9 and TRBJ2-3; tentative D call: TRBD2 (7 bases). The CDR3 loop reads CASSVGGGGTTDTQYF. DNA of the CDR3: TGTGCCAGCAGCGTGGGAGGGGGAGGGACCACAGATACGCAGTATTTT. The variable domain in full, completed from reference TRBV9 and TRBJ2-3, reads DSGVTQTPKHLITATGQRVTLRCSPRSGDLSVYWYQQSLDQGLQFLIQYYNGEERAKGNILERFSAQQFPDLHSELNLSSLELGDSALYFCASSVGGGGTTDTQYFGPGTRLTVL.